These 26 T cell receptor beta chains share one sample of origin, sequenced in a study of human T cells and chemical hapten exposure. TCRdb called the RACE reads again in MiXCR, with one record for every CDR3 protein. The sample contains some 110,000 distinct CDR3 sequences, about 11% of which appear only once. Time point specified: patch test 3, about 24 weeks after DPC sensitization. Treatment given: therapeutic diphenylcyclopropenone sensitization with weekly scalp DPC. The input for sequencing was whole blood, taken in connection with sensitization to the hapten diphenylcyclopropenone (DPC). These receptors were taken from a woman between 45 and 65 years old with alopecia areata. Some clones in this sample may be carry-over from other donors' samples.

This chain uses TRBV7-3 with TRBJ1-6; D is possibly TRBD1 (5 bases). The V end was cut by 0 bases, the J end by 9 bases, with 15 bases between. The CDR3 runs to 16 residues. CDR1 and CDR2 (germline): SGHTA, FQGTGA. CDR3 coding DNA: TGTGCCAGCAGCTTAACGGGCAGGCAGGGTGGTTCACCCCTCCACTTT. Amino acids: CASSLTGRQGGSPLHF.

The chain links TRBV6-1 to TRBJ2-6; 10 bases are shared with TRBD1. Germline CDR1 reads MNHNS; CDR2 reads SASEGT. The V gene end was trimmed by 5 bases and the J gene end by 0 bases; junction bases not matched to a gene: 7. The CDR3 extends over 18 amino acids. The CDR3 coding sequence is TGTGCCAGCAGTCGTAGACAGGGGGCAGTCTCTGGGGCCAACGTCCTGACTTTC. Translating it yields CASSRRQGAVSGANVLTF.

The chain links TRBV14 to TRBJ1-1; TRBD1 is a possible D gene (6 bases). The V end lost 2 bases, the J end lost 4 bases, and 8 bases lay between the germline ends. CDR3 size: 13 residues. Germline assignment: CDR1 SGHDN and CDR2 FVKESK. The CDR3 nucleotides read TGTGCCAGCAGCCAAATCAGGGGCACTGAAGCTTTCTTT. Protein product: CASSQIRGTEAFF.

This clonotype was detected a few times. The rearrangement uses TRBV7-2 and TRBJ2-7; 11 nucleotides line up with TRBD2. The V segment lost 1 base and the J segment 6 bases; nucleotides outside the gene matches: 5. This CDR3 comprises 15 residues. CDR1 and CDR2 (germline): SGHTA, FQGNSA. This chain's CDR3 is CASSLGVAGGVEQYF. The DNA of the CDR3 is TGTGCCAGCAGCTTAGGGGTAGCGGGAGGGGTCGAGCAGTACTTC.

This chain uses TRBV7-2 with TRBJ1-4; D possibly corresponds to TRBD1 (6 bases). Germline V CDR1 and CDR2: SGHTA, FQGNSA. The V end was cut by 5 bases, the J end by 4 bases, with 14 bases between. This CDR3 spans 15 amino acids. The CDR3 DNA sequence: TGTGCCAGCAGCCCGGGGGCAGACTTTAATGAAAAACTGTTTTTT. Translated, it gives CASSPGADFNEKLFF.

This clonotype was seen more than once but under ten times. This chain links TRBV20-1 with TRBJ1-2; 9 bases match TRBD1. Germline V lookup: CDR1 DFQATT, CDR2 SNEGSKA (reference sequence). This CDR3 spans 14 amino acids. Germline trimming cut 1 base from V and 2 bases from J; bases unmatched to any gene: 2. The CDR3 region is CSARGTGVNYGYTF. The CDR3 region has the DNA TGCAGTGCTAGAGGGACAGGGGTCAACTATGGCTACACCTTC.

This clonotype has a handful of counts. The chain carries TRBV29-1 and TRBJ2-1; 10 bases match TRBD2. The length of the CDR3 is 15 residues. V dropped 6 bases and J dropped 4; count of bases not matched to a gene: 9. Per the germline V gene, CDR1 is SQVTM and CDR2 is ANQGSEA. The CDR3: CSVAGLARGYNEQFF. Here the CDR3 DNA reads TGCAGCGTAGCGGGACTAGCGCGGGGGTACAATGAGCAGTTCTTC.

The table lists this clonotype with many counts. The genes are TRBV9 and TRBJ2-1; 8 nucleotides agree with TRBD2. Per germline, CDR1 SGDLS and CDR2 YYNGEE. V lost 4 bases to trimming and J lost 6 bases; unmatched junction nucleotides: 12. The CDR3 sequence is 16 residues long. The CDR3 sequence is CASSLVGSGGRNEQFF. CDR3 bases: TGTGCCAGCAGCTTGGTGGGGTCGGGAGGGCGCAATGAGCAGTTCTTC.

The sample holds many counts of this clonotype. V and J are TRBV7-9 and TRBJ2-3, with D tentatively TRBD2 (6 bases). The CDR3 runs 15 residues. CDR1 and CDR2 from the germline V gene are SEHNR and FQNEAQ (reference sequence). Trimming removed 1 base at V and 3 bases at J, with 11 bases between. The CDR3 reads CASSLGRGVTDTQYF. The CDR3 bases are TGTGCCAGCAGCTTAGGGCGCGGGGTAACAGATACGCAGTATTTT.

This clonotype was observed a handful of times. V and J are TRBV4-1 and TRBJ2-5; no firm D call. This CDR3 has 12 amino acids. V shed 8 bases and J shed 5 bases, with 12 bases lying between them. Germline V gene data show CDR1 as MGHRA and CDR2 as YSYEKL. The CDR3, as DNA: TGCGCCAGCTCCTCCGGGTCGGAGACCCAGTACTTC. Residues: CASSSGSETQYF.

This clonotype has only a few counts. The chain carries TRBV10-1 and TRBJ2-7; 10 bases are shared with TRBD2. The CDR3 spans 14 residues. The trim removed 3 bases at V and 6 bases at J, leaving 5 bases unmatched. Germline CDR1 and CDR2: WNHNN and SYGVQD (reference sequence). CDR3 bases: TGCGCCAGCAGTGAAACGGGACTAGCGCTCGAGCAGTACTTC. This encodes CASSETGLALEQYF.

In its sample, this clonotype was seen many times. The chain has TRBV5-1 and TRBJ2-6, with D perhaps being TRBD1 or TRBD2 (5 bases each). V gave up 4 bases and J gave up 4 bases, with 18 bases separating them. This CDR3 region has 17 residues. Germline-derived CDR1 and CDR2 are SGHRS and YFSETQ. CDR3 sequence (DNA): TGCGCCAGCAGCCCGGGACCCCTCGGCCCCGGGGCCAACGTCCTGACTTTC. Translation: CASSPGPLGPGANVLTF.

This clonotype was seen more than once but under ten times. This CDR3 reads CSARRLGLAADTQYF. In DNA, the CDR3 is TGCAGTGCTAGGCGGTTGGGACTAGCCGCAGATACGCAGTATTTT. The chain carries TRBV20-1 and TRBJ2-3, with 9 positions matching TRBD2. Germline CDR1 is DFQATT and CDR2 is SNEGSKA (reference sequence). The length of the CDR3 is 15 residues. Germline trimming cut 3 bases from V and 4 bases from J; bases unmatched to any gene: 8.

The table lists this clonotype with a count of one. V gene TRBV6-6 combines with J gene TRBJ1-1; D not resolved. The CDR3 loop spans 15 amino acids. Germline CDR1 MNHNY, CDR2 SVGAGI (reference sequence). Trimming stripped 7 bases from V and 4 bases from J, with 19 bases between. The chain's CDR3 is CASTKRGREATEAFF. The DNA of the CDR3 is TGTGCCAGCACTAAACGGGGTAGGGAGGCCACTGAAGCTTTCTTT.

This clonotype was seen ten or more times. This rearrangement joins TRBV4-2 to TRBJ2-1; weak D call: TRBD2 (6 bases). Between the trimmed V and J ends, which lost 0 bases and 9 bases, there was a span of 12 bases. The V gene's germline CDR1 is LGHNA and CDR2 YNFKEQ. The CDR3 has 14 amino acids. Here the CDR3 reads CASSQESGVGEQFF. In nucleotides, the CDR3 is TGTGCCAGCAGCCAAGAGTCGGGGGTTGGTGAGCAGTTCTTC.

This clonotype was counted a few times. This rearrangement joins TRBV9 to TRBJ2-1; 11 nucleotides line up with TRBD2. The trim removed 0 bases at V and 13 bases at J, leaving 6 bases unmatched. This CDR3 comprises 14 residues. Germline values: CDR1 SGDLS, CDR2 YYNGEE. The CDR3 DNA reads TGTGCCAGCAGCGTAGTTACTAGCGGGGGACTTCAGTTCTTC. This encodes CASSVVTSGGLQFF.

A few counts support this clonotype. The chain uses TRBV5-1 and TRBJ2-7; TRBD1 or TRBD2 may be the D gene (6 bases each). This CDR3 spans 14 amino acids. CDR1 is SGHRS, CDR2 YFSETQ, per germline. V lost 4 bases to trimming and J lost 7 bases, with 18 bases between them. CDR3: CASSRGDPTGEQYF. DNA of the CDR3: TGCGCCAGCAGCAGGGGGGACCCCACAGGAGAGCAGTACTTC.

This chain connects TRBV27 to TRBJ1-1; D perhaps matches TRBD1 (6 bases). Germline loops: CDR1 MNHEY, CDR2 SMNVEV (reference sequence). The V end was cut by 3 bases, the J end by 0 bases, with 8 bases between. The length of the CDR3 is 14 residues. The CDR3 nucleotides are TGTGCCAGCAGTTTCCAGGGGTTGAACACTGAAGCTTTCTTT. Residues: CASSFQGLNTEAFF.

There are a few counts of this clonotype. The rearrangement links TRBV28 to TRBJ2-3; D is tentatively TRBD1 or TRBD2 (6 bases each). This CDR3 spans 19 amino acids. Germline V gene lookup returns CDR1 MDHEN and CDR2 SYDVKM. The V end was cut by 2 bases, the J end by 1 base, with 22 bases between. The CDR3 here is CASSLGGGIGPWGTDTQYF. The DNA for the CDR3 is TGTGCCAGCAGTTTAGGGGGCGGGATTGGCCCATGGGGCACAGATACGCAGTATTTT.

This chain uses TRBV15 with TRBJ2-7, with D perhaps TRBD1 (5 bases). CDR3 length: 14 residues. CDR1 and CDR2 (germline): LNHNV, YYDKDF (reference sequence). With 0 bases removed from V and 5 bases from J, the gap between germline ends came to 11 bases. CDR3 sequence: CATSRDQGPHEQYF. CDR3 coding DNA: TGTGCCACCAGCAGAGATCAGGGTCCCCACGAGCAGTACTTC.

The V call is TRBV5-8, the J call TRBJ1-5; a weak D match, TRBD1 (5 bases). The CDR3 sequence is 17 residues long. Germline V lookup: CDR1 SGHTS, CDR2 YDEGEE. V was cut by 0 bases and J by 3 bases, with 16 bases left in between. The CDR3 spells CASSLGQLLGSNQPQHF. DNA for the CDR3: TGTGCCAGCAGCTTGGGACAGCTCTTAGGTTCCAATCAGCCCCAGCATTTT.

V usage is TRBV29-1 and J usage is TRBJ2-7, with D possibly matching TRBD1 (6 bases). The CDR3 is 12 amino acids. Trimming took off 3 bases at V and 3 bases at J, with 9 bases between the two ends. Germline V lookup: CDR1 SQVTM, CDR2 ANQGSEA. CDR3 loop: CSVEIGGYEQYF. For the CDR3, the DNA is TGCAGCGTTGAGATAGGGGGCTACGAGCAGTACTTC.

This clonotype was seen more than once but under ten times. The V and J genes are TRBV5-1 and TRBJ2-2; D gene unclear. Looked up from germline, CDR1 is SGHRS and CDR2 is YFSETQ. CDR3 length equals 14 residues. V lost 0 bases and J 5 bases, leaving 8 bases between the germline ends. DNA of the CDR3: TGCGCCAGCAGCTTGGTTCTAGAAACCGGGGAGCTGTTTTTT. Amino acids: CASSLVLETGELFF.

This clonotype was seen a few times. Mismatch with germline at one junction end may stem from a read error. The V gene is TRBV6-6, the J gene TRBJ2-7; no clear D. The CDR3 runs to 12 residues. Germline values: CDR1 MNHNY, CDR2 SVGAGI (reference sequence). The CDR3 nucleotides are TGTGCCAGCAGTTACACTTCCTCCGAGCAGTACTTC. Translation: CASSYTSSEQYF.

This clonotype was seen a few times. This chain links TRBV6-1 with TRBJ2-5; perhaps TRBD2 as D (6 bases). Germline V CDR1 and CDR2: MNHNS, SASEGT. The CDR3 consists of 15 residues. The V end lost 3 bases, the J end lost 2 bases, and 13 bases lay between the germline ends. The CDR3 is CASSDGGNRQETQYF. The CDR3, as DNA: TGTGCCAGCAGTGACGGGGGTAACAGACAAGAGACCCAGTACTTC.

The chain recombines TRBV28 with TRBJ1-2; maybe TRBD1 (5 bases). Trimming left V 5 bases short and J 1 base short, with 11 bases between. This CDR3 has 14 amino acids. Germline-derived CDR1 and CDR2 are MDHEN and SYDVKM. This chain's CDR3 is CASSEGRDNYGYTF. The CDR3 bases are TGTGCCAGCAGTGAGGGACGGGATAACTATGGCTACACCTTC.